The entry below gives a single T cell receptor (beta chain) sequence along with its context. The junction departs from germline at one end; a sequencing error may be responsible. These data originate in a study of tumor-infiltrating lymphocytes in primary liver carcinoma. The CDR3 is made up of 15 amino acids. Germline V CDR1 and CDR2: SQVTM, ANQGSEA. Total RNA (approximately 500 ng) served as template for TCR beta cDNA synthesis primed by a constant-region primer. Sequencing libraries for TCR beta derived from three nested multiplex PCR rounds that used slightly modified ARM-PCR. Running 10 cycles apiece, the first two PCR rounds relied on TRBV1-TRBV30 forward primers together with a C-beta reverse primer. TCRdb re-called the multiplex PCR reads with MiXCR, one entry per CDR3 protein. The table shows roughly 86,000 distinct CDR3 sequences, with less than 70% occurring only once. DNA and RNA were both co-extracted from approximately 20-30 mg of bulk tissue that had not been sorted.

This receptor was taken from a man between 35 and 55 years old with primary liver carcinoma and hepatitis B virus infection. Sequenced input: tumor-adjacent normal liver tissue. V gene TRBV29-1 combines with J gene TRBJ2-3, with 8 bases aligning to TRBD2. Written as DNA, the CDR3 is TGCAGCGTTGGGCCCGCGGGGGGATACACACATACGCAGTATTTT. As protein: CSVGPAGGYTHTQYF.